The 29 T cell receptor beta chains in this list originate from one sample, sequenced in a study of blood T cell repertoires in COVID-19. Repertoires were generated with immunoSEQ multiplex PCR, while TCRdb's copy carries only in-frame clones and drops some. Altogether roughly 300,000 clones are present, roughly 86% being singletons, with the ten largest covering about 5%. Sequencing was carried out using PBMCs or T cells enriched from blood (not recorded which). The receptor set was obtained from a woman aged 25 to 39 who had recovered from COVID-19.

V gene TRBV7-3 combines with J gene TRBJ2-2; 13 nucleotides agree with TRBD2. With V trimmed by 5 bases and J by 4 bases, 4 bases remained unmatched. Per germline, CDR1 SGHTA and CDR2 FQGTGA. The CDR3 runs 16 residues. CDR3: CASSLRTSGGTGELFF. DNA of the CDR3: TGTGCCAGCAGCCTTCGGACTAGCGGGGGCACCGGGGAGCTGTTTTTT.

The V call is TRBV9, the J call TRBJ2-1, with 9 bases aligning to TRBD2. Unmatched junction bases numbered 3, after V lost 7 bases and J lost 4 bases. This CDR3 contains 13 residues. Germline V gene data show CDR1 as SGDLS and CDR2 as YYNGEE. CDR3 bases: TGTGCCAGCGCCCTAGCGGGGTACAATGAGCAGTTCTTC. The encoded protein is CASALAGYNEQFF.

This chain uses TRBV28 with TRBJ1-6; tentatively, D is TRBD1 (5 bases). CDR1 and CDR2 from the germline V gene are MDHEN and SYDVKM. V shed 3 bases and J shed 10 bases, with 25 bases lying between them. This CDR3 has 18 residues. This CDR3 reads CASSFGGADYVRGSPLHF. CDR3 nucleotides: TGTGCCAGCAGTTTTGGAGGGGCCGACTATGTGCGTGGCTCACCCCTCCACTTT. Using reference TRBV28 and TRBJ1-6 for the parts outside the CDR3, the full variable domain is DVKVTQSSRYLVKRTGEKVFLECVQDMDHENMFWYRQDPGLGLRLIYFSYDVKMKEKGDIPEGYSVSREKKERFSLILESASTNQTSMYLCASSFGGADYVRGSPLHFGNGTRLTVT.

The J gene is TRBJ2-5, the V gene TRBV28, with D tentatively TRBD2 (5 bases). Germline V gene sequence: CDR1 MDHEN, CDR2 SYDVKM. The germline V and J ends were trimmed by 2 bases and 0 bases, with 10 bases remaining between them. The CDR3 has 15 residues. CDR3 region: CASSLRGFDQETQYF. The CDR3 region has the DNA TGTGCCAGCAGTTTACGGGGATTCGACCAAGAGACCCAGTACTTC.

This clone came up a few times. The V call is TRBV5-6, the J call TRBJ1-3, with TRBD1 matching over 7 bases. The CDR3 loop spans 15 amino acids. V shed 1 base, J shed 2 bases, and the junction held 3 bases outside the gene matches. Germline loops: CDR1 SGHDT, CDR2 YYEEEE. The CDR3 loop is CASSLSTGTGNTIYF. CDR3 coding DNA: TGTGCCAGCAGCTTGTCGACAGGGACTGGAAACACCATATATTTT.

The genes are TRBV19 and TRBJ2-2; 13 bases map to TRBD2. The trim removed 4 bases at V and 5 bases at J, leaving 4 bases unmatched. The CDR3 totals 16 residues. CDR1 LNHDA and CDR2 SQIVND come from the germline V gene (reference sequence). The CDR3: CASSNRLAGGTGELFF. The DNA for the CDR3 is TGTGCCAGTAGTAACAGACTAGCGGGGGGTACCGGGGAGCTGTTTTTT.

The rearrangement links TRBV4-1 to TRBJ2-7, with TRBD2 matching over 10 bases. Trimming cost V 1 base and J 2 bases; bases outside gene matches: 11. Per the germline V gene, CDR1 is MGHRA and CDR2 is YSYEKL. The CDR3 runs to 18 residues. DNA for the CDR3: TGCGCCAGCAGCCAAGCCTTGGGGGCTAGCGGGGGCACCTACGAGCAGTACTTC. This gives the protein CASSQALGASGGTYEQYF.

CDR3 region: CASRTRGGSADTQYF. The CDR3 nucleotides are TGTGCCTCCAGGACTAGAGGGGGTTCCGCAGATACGCAGTATTTT. V is TRBV6-5 and J is TRBJ2-3; TRBD2 is a possible D gene (7 bases). Looked up from germline, CDR1 is MNHEY and CDR2 is SVGAGI. The CDR3 runs to 15 residues. Trimming took 11 bases from V and 4 from J, leaving 22 bases between them.

This clone was found once. This chain connects TRBV9 to TRBJ2-3; D gene unclear. V shed 0 bases and J shed 4 bases, with 9 bases lying between them. In germline, CDR1 is SGDLS, CDR2 YYNGEE. The CDR3 has 14 amino acids. CDR3 residues: CASSVETSPDTQYF. The CDR3 nucleotides are TGTGCCAGCAGCGTAGAGACTTCTCCAGATACGCAGTATTTT.

V is TRBV6-5 and J is TRBJ2-7; 7 bases map to TRBD1. The germline V gene encodes CDR1 MNHEY and CDR2 SVGAGI. The CDR3 runs 13 residues. Trimming cost V 6 bases and J 1 base; bases outside gene matches: 3. The CDR3 is CASRVGQSYEQYF. The CDR3 DNA reads as TGTGCCAGCAGGGTGGGACAGTCCTACGAGCAGTACTTC.

The chain combines TRBV4-2 with TRBJ2-3; no clear D. The CDR3 is 16 amino acids. With 6 bases removed from V and 4 bases from J, the gap between germline ends came to 20 bases. CDR1 is LGHNA, CDR2 YNFKEQ, per germline. This CDR3 is CASRPLGETSPDTQYF. The CDR3 coding sequence is TGTGCCAGCAGACCCTTGGGCGAAACTTCTCCAGATACGCAGTATTTT.

The gene calls are TRBV6-6 and TRBJ2-7; D is possibly TRBD2 (5 bases). CDR1 and CDR2 from the germline V gene are MNHNY and SVGAGI (reference sequence). The CDR3 totals 14 residues. Trimming took off 5 bases at V and 9 bases at J, with 20 bases between the two ends. The CDR3 protein is CASSHRGNGPGQYF. As DNA, the CDR3 is TGTGCCAGCAGTCACCGGGGTAACGGCCCTGGGCAGTACTTC.

V and J are TRBV14 and TRBJ1-2; D ambiguous. The V gene's germline CDR1 is SGHDN and CDR2 FVKESK. V was cut by 5 bases and J by 4 bases, with 17 bases left in between. CDR3 length: 15 amino acids. The CDR3 reads CASSTGNFDIYGYTF. CDR3 nucleotides: TGTGCCAGCAGCACCGGGAACTTCGACATCTATGGCTACACCTTC.

This chain connects TRBV5-1 to TRBJ2-7; weak D call: TRBD1 (6 bases). Trimming removed 4 bases from V and 0 bases from J, with 14 bases in between. The CDR3 consists of 15 residues. The germline CDR1 and CDR2 sequences are SGHRS and YFSETQ. This CDR3 is CASSGSQGLSYEQYF. CDR3 DNA sequence: TGCGCCAGCAGCGGATCGCAGGGGCTCTCCTACGAGCAGTACTTC. Based on the CDR3 plus reference TRBV5-1 and TRBJ2-7, the full variable domain is KAGVTQTPRYLIKTRGQQVTLSCSPISGHRSVSWYQQTPGQGLQFLFEYFSETQRNKGNFPGRFSGRQFSNSRSEMNVSTLELGDSALYLCASSGSQGLSYEQYFGPGTRLTVT.

The genes are TRBV4-1 and TRBJ1-1; 11 bases map to TRBD1. This CDR3 is built from 16 residues. CDR1 is MGHRA, CDR2 YSYEKL, per germline. The ends lost 0 bases at V and 5 bases at J; junction bases unmatched: 5. CDR3 amino acids: CASSQDGQGAGTEAFF. Written as DNA, the CDR3 is TGCGCCAGCAGCCAAGACGGACAGGGGGCTGGAACTGAAGCTTTCTTT.

The rearrangement uses TRBV12-5 and TRBJ1-1, with 9 bases aligning to TRBD1. The CDR3 spans 14 residues. J was trimmed by 5 bases and V by 2 bases; bases with no gene match: 3. Germline V gene sequence: CDR1 LGHNT, CDR2 FRNRAP. The CDR3 nucleotides are TGTGCTAGTGGTTTGAGTGACAGGGGGACTGAAGCTTTCTTT. Translated, it gives CASGLSDRGTEAFF.

CDR3: CASSITGLGQPQHF. Written as DNA, the CDR3 is TGTGCCAGTAGTATCACAGGGCTCGGTCAGCCCCAGCATTTT. The chain uses TRBV19 and TRBJ1-5, with D maybe TRBD1 (6 bases). The V gene lost 3 bases and the J gene lost 6 bases, with 12 bases spanning the gap. This CDR3 spans 14 amino acids. Germline values: CDR1 LNHDA, CDR2 SQIVND (reference sequence).

The chain has TRBV15 and TRBJ2-4, with D tentatively TRBD2 (6 bases). V was trimmed by 3 bases and J by 5 bases, leaving 20 bases between them. The CDR3 covers 17 residues. Germline assignment: CDR1 LNHNV and CDR2 YYDKDF (reference sequence). In DNA, the CDR3 is TGTGCCACCAGCAGGGATTCGGGGCCGGGGGTCGAAAACATTCAGTACTTC. As protein: CATSRDSGPGVENIQYF.

This clone has just a few counts. J is TRBJ2-2 and V is TRBV5-6; weak D call: TRBD1 (5 bases). CDR1 SGHDT and CDR2 YYEEEE come from the germline V gene. Trimming cost V 3 bases and J 0 bases, with 9 bases left between them. This CDR3 has 15 amino acids. The CDR3 region is CASSYDRTNTGELFF. CDR3 coding DNA: TGTGCCAGCAGCTACGACAGAACGAACACCGGGGAGCTGTTTTTT.

The V call is TRBV7-2, the J call TRBJ2-2, with D possibly TRBD1 on 6 matching bases. Per the germline V gene, CDR1 is SGHTA and CDR2 is FQGNSA. V lost 2 bases to trimming and J lost 6 bases, with 10 bases between them. CDR3 length equals 14 residues. CDR3 amino acids: CASSLLAGAGELFF. CDR3 nucleotides: TGTGCCAGCAGCTTATTAGCAGGGGCCGGGGAGCTGTTTTTT.

The chain has TRBV6-6 and TRBJ1-3, with 7 positions matching TRBD1. V was clipped by 6 bases and J by 0 bases; unmatched bases: 8. The germline V gene encodes CDR1 MNHNY and CDR2 SVGAGI (reference sequence). CDR3 length: 16 amino acids. The CDR3 protein is CASSQTGPFSGNTIYF. The DNA for the CDR3 is TGTGCCAGCAGCCAGACAGGGCCCTTCTCTGGAAACACCATATATTTT.

The chain couples TRBV6-4 to TRBJ2-2; the D gene is possibly TRBD1 (6 bases). V was pared by 10 bases and J by 4 bases, with 19 bases between. CDR3 size: 15 residues. Germline values: CDR1 MRHNA, CDR2 SNTAGT. The CDR3 nucleotides read TGTGCCACCCGGTTGATGGCAGGGGCCACCGGGGAGCTGTTTTTT. Translation gives CATRLMAGATGELFF.

This clone came up once. This rearrangement joins TRBV3-1 (or the pseudogene TRBV3-2) to TRBJ2-2; tentative D call: TRBD1 (5 bases). The germline V and J ends were trimmed by 1 base and 5 bases, with 14 bases remaining between them. There are 16 residues in the CDR3. CDR1 LGHDT and CDR2 YNNKEL come from the germline V gene (reference sequence). CDR3 residues: CASSQVSREETGELFF. The DNA of the CDR3 is TGTGCCAGCAGCCAAGTCAGCAGGGAAGAGACCGGGGAGCTGTTTTTT.

The gene calls are TRBV7-2 and TRBJ2-2; 16 bases are shared with TRBD2. This CDR3 region has 19 residues. J gave up 5 bases and V 5 bases, and 11 bases lay outside the gene matches. The germline V gene has CDR1 SGHTA and CDR2 FQGNSA. CDR3 residues: CASSLPGLAGGPRTGELFF. Here the CDR3 DNA reads TGTGCCAGCAGCCTCCCGGGACTAGCGGGGGGGCCGAGAACCGGGGAGCTGTTTTTT.

The genes are TRBV7-9 and TRBJ2-1, with D possibly TRBD1 on 7 matching bases. The germline V gene encodes CDR1 SEHNR and CDR2 FQNEAQ (reference sequence). With 5 bases removed from V and 8 bases from J, the gap between germline ends came to 10 bases. This CDR3 is built from 12 residues. In DNA form, the CDR3 reads TGTGCCAGCAGCCAGGGGGGCCATGAGCAGTTCTTC. Its translation is CASSQGGHEQFF.

J is TRBJ1-5 and V is TRBV12-3 or TRBV12-4; no clear D. The CDR3 is 12 amino acids. Trimming stripped 6 bases from V and 4 bases from J, with 7 bases between. CDR3 nucleotide sequence: TGTGCCAGCAGGGGGAGTAATCAGCCCCAGCATTTT. Its protein is CASRGSNQPQHF.

V usage is TRBV10-3 and J usage is TRBJ2-1; TRBD2 matches at 7 bases. Germline assignment: CDR1 ENHRY and CDR2 SYGVKD. The CDR3 covers 13 residues. V shed 2 bases and J 9 bases; nucleotides not matched to a gene: 4. The CDR3 sequence: CAISEVGGSEQFF. The CDR3 nucleotides are TGTGCCATCAGTGAGGTCGGGGGGAGTGAGCAGTTCTTC.

The chain carries TRBV3-1 (or the pseudogene TRBV3-2) and TRBJ2-7; tentative D call: TRBD2 (5 bases). Trimming pared 0 bases from V and 5 bases from J, leaving 14 bases between. The germline V gene has CDR1 LGHDT and CDR2 YNNKEL (reference sequence). This CDR3 has 15 residues. The CDR3 sequence: CASSQDGRGFDEQYF. CDR3 nucleotides: TGTGCCAGCAGCCAAGATGGGAGAGGGTTCGACGAGCAGTACTTC.

This chain connects TRBV5-4 to TRBJ2-7; 10 bases line up with TRBD1. Germline-derived CDR1 and CDR2 are SGHNT and YYREEE (reference sequence). The CDR3 is made up of 14 amino acids. J lost 7 bases, V lost 4 bases, and 8 bases had no gene match. The CDR3 loop reads CASSAGQGTGEQYF. DNA for the CDR3: TGTGCCAGCAGCGCGGGACAGGGGACGGGAGAGCAGTACTTC.